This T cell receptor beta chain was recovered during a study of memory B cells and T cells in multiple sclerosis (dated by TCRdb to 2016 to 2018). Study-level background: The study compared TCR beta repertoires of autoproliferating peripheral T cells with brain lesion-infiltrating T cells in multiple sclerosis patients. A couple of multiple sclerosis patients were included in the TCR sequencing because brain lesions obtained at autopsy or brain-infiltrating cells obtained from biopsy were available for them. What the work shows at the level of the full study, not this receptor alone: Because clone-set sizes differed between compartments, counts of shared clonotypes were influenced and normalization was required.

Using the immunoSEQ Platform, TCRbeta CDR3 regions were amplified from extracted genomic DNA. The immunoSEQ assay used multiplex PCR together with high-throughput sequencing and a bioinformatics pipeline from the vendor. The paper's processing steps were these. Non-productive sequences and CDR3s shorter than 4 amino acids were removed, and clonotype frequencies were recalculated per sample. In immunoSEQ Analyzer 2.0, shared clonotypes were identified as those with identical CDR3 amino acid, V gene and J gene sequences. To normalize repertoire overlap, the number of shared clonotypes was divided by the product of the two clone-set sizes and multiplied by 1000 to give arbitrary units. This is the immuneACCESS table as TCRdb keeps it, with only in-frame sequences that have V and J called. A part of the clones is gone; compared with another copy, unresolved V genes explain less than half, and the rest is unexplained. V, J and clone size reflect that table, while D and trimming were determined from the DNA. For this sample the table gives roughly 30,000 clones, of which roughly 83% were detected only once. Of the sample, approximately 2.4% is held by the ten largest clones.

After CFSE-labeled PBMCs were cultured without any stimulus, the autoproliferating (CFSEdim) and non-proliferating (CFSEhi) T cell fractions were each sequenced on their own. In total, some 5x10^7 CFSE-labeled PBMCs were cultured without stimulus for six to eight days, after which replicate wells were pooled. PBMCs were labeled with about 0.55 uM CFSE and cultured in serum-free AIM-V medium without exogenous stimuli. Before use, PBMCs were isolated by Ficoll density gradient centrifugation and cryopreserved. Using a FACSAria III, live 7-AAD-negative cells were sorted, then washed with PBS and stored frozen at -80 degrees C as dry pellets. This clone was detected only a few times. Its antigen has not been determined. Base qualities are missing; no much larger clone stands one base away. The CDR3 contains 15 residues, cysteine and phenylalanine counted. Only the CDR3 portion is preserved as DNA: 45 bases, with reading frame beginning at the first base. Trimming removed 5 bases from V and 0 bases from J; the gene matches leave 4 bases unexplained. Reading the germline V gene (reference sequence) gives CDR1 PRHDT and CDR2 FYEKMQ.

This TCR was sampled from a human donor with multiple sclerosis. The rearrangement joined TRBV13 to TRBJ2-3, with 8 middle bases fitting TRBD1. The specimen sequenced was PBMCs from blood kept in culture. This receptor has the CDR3 CASSIRQGSTDTQYF. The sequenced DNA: TGTGCCAGCAGCATCCGACAGGGGAGCACAGATACGCAGTATTTT.